This entry describes one TCR beta chain. The antigen is not known. The CDR3 has 15 amino acids. The trim removed 4 bases at V and 3 bases at J, leaving 4 bases unmatched. CDR1 is LGHNA and CDR2 is YSLEER in the germline V gene. This sample stems from a study of cytomegalovirus exposure and HLA in healthy donors. Study-wide results and caveats: The study put about 180 TCR beta chains on its list as cytomegalovirus-associated. In vitro checks showed that a few CMV-associated chains really do target CMV antigens.

The donors were members of the validation cohort comprising over a hundred subjects, separate from the approximately 630-subject first cohort. Profiling relied on immunoSEQ multiplex PCR, and the TCRdb table lists in-frame clones only, not all of them. The sample has 100,000 to 120,000 clones; 88% are singletons. J is TRBJ2-1 and V is TRBV4-3; 9 bases fit TRBD1. This TCR was recovered from a woman aged 25-40 years in good health and CMV-seropositive. Sequencing was carried out using PBMCs. Written as DNA, the CDR3 is TGCGCCAGCAGCCGACAGGGGGGAGTCTACAATGAGCAGTTCTTC. Its translation: CASSRQGGVYNEQFF.